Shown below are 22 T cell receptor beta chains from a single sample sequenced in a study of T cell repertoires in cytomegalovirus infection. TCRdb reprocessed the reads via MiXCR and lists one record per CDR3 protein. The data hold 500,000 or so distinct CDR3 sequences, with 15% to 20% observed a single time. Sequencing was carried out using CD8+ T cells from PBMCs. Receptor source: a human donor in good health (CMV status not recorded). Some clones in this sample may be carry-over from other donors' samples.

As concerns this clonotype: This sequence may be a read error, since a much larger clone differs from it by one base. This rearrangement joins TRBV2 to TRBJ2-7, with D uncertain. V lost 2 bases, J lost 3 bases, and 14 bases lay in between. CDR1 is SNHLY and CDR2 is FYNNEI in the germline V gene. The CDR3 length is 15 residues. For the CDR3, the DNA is TGTGCCAGCAGTGAAATTAGTTGGGCGGACTACGAGCAGTACTTC. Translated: CASSEISWADYEQYF.

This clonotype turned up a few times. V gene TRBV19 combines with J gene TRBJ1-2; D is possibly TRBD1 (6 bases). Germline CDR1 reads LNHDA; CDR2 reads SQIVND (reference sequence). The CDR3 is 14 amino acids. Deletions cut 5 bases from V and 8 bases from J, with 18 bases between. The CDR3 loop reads CASSLPGATGGYTF. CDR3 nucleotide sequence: TGTGCCAGTAGTCTCCCGGGGGCGACCGGAGGCTACACCTTC.

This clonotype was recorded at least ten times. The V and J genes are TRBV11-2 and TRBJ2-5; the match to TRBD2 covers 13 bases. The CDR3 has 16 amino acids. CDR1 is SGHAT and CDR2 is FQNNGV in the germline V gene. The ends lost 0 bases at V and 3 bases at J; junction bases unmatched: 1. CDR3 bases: TGTGCCAGCAGCTTAGAAGGACTAGCGGGGGAAGAGACCCAGTACTTC. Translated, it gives CASSLEGLAGEETQYF.

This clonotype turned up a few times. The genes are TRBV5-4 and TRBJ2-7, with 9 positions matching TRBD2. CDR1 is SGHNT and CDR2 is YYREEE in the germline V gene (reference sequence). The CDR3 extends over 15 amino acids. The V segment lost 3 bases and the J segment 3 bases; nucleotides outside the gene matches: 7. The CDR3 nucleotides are TGTGCCAGCAGCTCGACGGGACTAGCAGTCTACGAGCAGTACTTC. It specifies CASSSTGLAVYEQYF. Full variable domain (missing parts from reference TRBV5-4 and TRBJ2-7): ETGVTQSPTHLIKTRGQQVTLRCSSQSGHNTVSWYQQALGQGPQFIFQYYREEENGRGNFPPRFSGLQFPNYSSELNVNALELDDSALYLCASSSTGLAVYEQYFGPGTRLTVT.

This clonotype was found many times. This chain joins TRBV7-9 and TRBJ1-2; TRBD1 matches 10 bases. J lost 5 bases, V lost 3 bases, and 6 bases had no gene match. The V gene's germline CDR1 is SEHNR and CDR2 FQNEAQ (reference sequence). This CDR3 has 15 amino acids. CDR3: CASSLGTGEIYGYTF. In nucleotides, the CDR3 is TGTGCCAGCAGCTTGGGGACAGGGGAGATTTATGGCTACACCTTC. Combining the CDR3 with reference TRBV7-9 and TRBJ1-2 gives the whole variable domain DTGVSQNPRHKITKRGQNVTFRCDPISEHNRLYWYRQTLGQGPEFLTYFQNEAQLEKSRLLSDRFSAERPKGSFSTLEIQRTEQGDSAMYLCASSLGTGEIYGYTFGSGTRLTVV.

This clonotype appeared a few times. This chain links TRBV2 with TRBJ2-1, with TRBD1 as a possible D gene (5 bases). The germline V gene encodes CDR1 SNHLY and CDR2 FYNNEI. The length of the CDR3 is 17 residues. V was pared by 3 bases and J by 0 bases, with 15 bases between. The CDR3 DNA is TGTGCCAGCAGTGAGATTCTCGACAGAAACTCCTACAATGAGCAGTTCTTC. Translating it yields CASSEILDRNSYNEQFF.

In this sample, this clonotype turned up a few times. The CDR3 region is CASSTWTDYGYTF. CDR3 in DNA: TGTGCCAGCAGCACCTGGACAGACTATGGCTACACCTTC. The chain joins TRBV7-9 to TRBJ1-2; tentative D call: TRBD1 (6 bases). V lost 5 bases to trimming and J lost 3 bases, with 10 bases between them. The germline CDR1 and CDR2 sequences are SEHNR and FQNEAQ (reference sequence). The CDR3 runs to 13 residues.

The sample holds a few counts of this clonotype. CDR3 nucleotides: TGTGCCAGCAGTTCTCTCTCAGGGAACGCATACGAGCAGTACTTC. Protein sequence: CASSSLSGNAYEQYF. The V and J genes are TRBV27 and TRBJ2-7; tentatively, D is TRBD1 (5 bases). The CDR3 has 15 residues. The germline V gene has CDR1 MNHEY and CDR2 SMNVEV (reference sequence). The V and J ends lost 4 bases and 4 bases respectively, with 17 bases between them.

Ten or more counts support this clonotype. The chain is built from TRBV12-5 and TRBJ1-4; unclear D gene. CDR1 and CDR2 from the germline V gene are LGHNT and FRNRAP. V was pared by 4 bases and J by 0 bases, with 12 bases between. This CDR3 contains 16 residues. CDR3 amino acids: CASGSGHATTNEKLFF. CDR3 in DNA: TGTGCTAGTGGTTCGGGCCACGCAACAACTAATGAAAAACTGTTTTTT.

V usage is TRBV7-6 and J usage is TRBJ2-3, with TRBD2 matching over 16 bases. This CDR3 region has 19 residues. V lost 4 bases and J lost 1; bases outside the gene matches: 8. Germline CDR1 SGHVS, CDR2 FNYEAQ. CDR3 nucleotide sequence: TGTGCCAGCAGCTGGGGACTAGCGGGAGGGCCCGGGCGCACAGATACGCAGTATTTT. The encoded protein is CASSWGLAGGPGRTDTQYF.

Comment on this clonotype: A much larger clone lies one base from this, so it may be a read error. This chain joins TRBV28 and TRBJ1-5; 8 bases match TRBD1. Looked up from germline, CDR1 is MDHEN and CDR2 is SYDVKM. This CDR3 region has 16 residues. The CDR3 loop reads CASSFPGGAVNQLQHF. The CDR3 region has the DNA TGTGCCAGCAGTTTTCCAGGGGGCGCGGTCAATCAGCTCCAGCATTTT.

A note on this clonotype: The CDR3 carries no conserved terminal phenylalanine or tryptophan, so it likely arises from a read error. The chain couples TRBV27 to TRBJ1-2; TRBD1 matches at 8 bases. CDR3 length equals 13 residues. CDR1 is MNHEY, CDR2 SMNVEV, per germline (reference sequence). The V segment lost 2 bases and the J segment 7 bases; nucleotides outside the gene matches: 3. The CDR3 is CASSLTGGIGYTL. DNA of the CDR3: TGTGCCAGCAGTTTAACAGGGGGAATTGGCTACACCTTA.

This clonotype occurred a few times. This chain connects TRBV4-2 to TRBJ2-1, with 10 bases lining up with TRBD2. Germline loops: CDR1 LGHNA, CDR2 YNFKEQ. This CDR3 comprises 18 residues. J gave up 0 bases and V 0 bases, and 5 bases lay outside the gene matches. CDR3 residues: CASSQDQASGSSYNEQFF. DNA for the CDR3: TGTGCCAGCAGCCAAGATCAGGCTAGCGGGAGCTCCTACAATGAGCAGTTCTTC.

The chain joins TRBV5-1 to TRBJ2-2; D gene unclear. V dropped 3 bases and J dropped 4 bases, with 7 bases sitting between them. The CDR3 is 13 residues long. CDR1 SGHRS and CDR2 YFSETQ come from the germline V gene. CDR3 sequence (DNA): TGCGCCAGCAGCTCTAAGATCACCGGGGAGCTGTTTTTT. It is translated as CASSSKITGELFF.

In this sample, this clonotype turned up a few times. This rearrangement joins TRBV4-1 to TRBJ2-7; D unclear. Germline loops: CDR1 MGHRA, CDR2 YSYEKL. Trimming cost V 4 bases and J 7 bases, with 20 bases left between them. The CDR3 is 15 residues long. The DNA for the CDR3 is TGCGCCAGCAGCCCCATTCCGCGAGCCCTAGAAGAGCAGTACTTC. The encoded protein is CASSPIPRALEEQYF.

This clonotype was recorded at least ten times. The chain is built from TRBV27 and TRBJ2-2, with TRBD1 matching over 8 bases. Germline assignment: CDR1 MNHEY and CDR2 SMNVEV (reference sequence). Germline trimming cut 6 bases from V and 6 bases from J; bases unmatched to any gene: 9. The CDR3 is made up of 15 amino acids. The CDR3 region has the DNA TGTGCCAGCAGCCCCGCGGCAGGGGGCCCCGGGGAGCTGTTTTTT. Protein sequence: CASSPAAGGPGELFF.

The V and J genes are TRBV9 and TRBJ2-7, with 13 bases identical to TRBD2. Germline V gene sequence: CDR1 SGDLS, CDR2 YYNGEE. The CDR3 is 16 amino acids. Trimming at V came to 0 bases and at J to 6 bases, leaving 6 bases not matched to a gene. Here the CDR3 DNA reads TGTGCCAGCAGCGTAGGAAAGACTAGCGGGAGGCTCGAGCAGTACTTC. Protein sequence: CASSVGKTSGRLEQYF.

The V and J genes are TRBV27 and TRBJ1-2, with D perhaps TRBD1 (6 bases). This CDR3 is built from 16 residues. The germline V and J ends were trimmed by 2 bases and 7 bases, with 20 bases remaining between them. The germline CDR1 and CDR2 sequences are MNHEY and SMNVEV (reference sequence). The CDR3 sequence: CASSLSQAGDRVGYTF. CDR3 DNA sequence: TGTGCCAGCAGTTTAAGCCAGGCAGGGGATAGAGTTGGCTACACCTTC.

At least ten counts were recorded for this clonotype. This CDR3 reads CASSEGTDTQYF. CDR3 DNA: TGTGCCAGCAGTGAGGGGACAGATACGCAGTATTTT. The chain uses TRBV2 and TRBJ2-3; D call uncertain. The V end lost 3 bases, the J end lost 3 bases, and 4 bases lay between the germline ends. The CDR3 covers 12 residues. The V gene's germline CDR1 is SNHLY and CDR2 FYNNEI. Full variable domain (remainder filled in from reference TRBV2 and TRBJ2-3): EPEVTQTPSHQVTQMGQEVILRCVPISNHLYFYWYRQILGQKVEFLVSFYNNEISEKSEIFDDQFSVERPDGSNFTLKIRSTKLEDSAMYFCASSEGTDTQYFGPGTRLTVL.

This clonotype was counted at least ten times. CDR3 DNA sequence: TGTGCCAGCAGCTTAGCACAGGAAAACCAGCCCCAGCATTTT. This translates into CASSLAQENQPQHF. The chain recombines TRBV7-9 with TRBJ1-5, with D maybe TRBD1 (5 bases). The CDR3 loop spans 14 amino acids. Germline loops: CDR1 SEHNR, CDR2 FQNEAQ (reference sequence). Trimming pared 0 bases from V and 7 bases from J, leaving 10 bases between. Full variable domain (remainder filled in from reference TRBV7-9 and TRBJ1-5): DTGVSQNPRHKITKRGQNVTFRCDPISEHNRLYWYRQTLGQGPEFLTYFQNEAQLEKSRLLSDRFSAERPKGSFSTLEIQRTEQGDSAMYLCASSLAQENQPQHFGDGTRLSIL.

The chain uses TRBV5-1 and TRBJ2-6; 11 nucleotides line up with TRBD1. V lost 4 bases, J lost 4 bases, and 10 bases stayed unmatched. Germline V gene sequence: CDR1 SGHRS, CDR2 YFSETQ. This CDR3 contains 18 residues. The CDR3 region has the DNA TGCGCCAGCAGCGCCGGGACAGGGGGGAATTCCGGGGCCAACGTCCTGACTTTC. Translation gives CASSAGTGGNSGANVLTF.

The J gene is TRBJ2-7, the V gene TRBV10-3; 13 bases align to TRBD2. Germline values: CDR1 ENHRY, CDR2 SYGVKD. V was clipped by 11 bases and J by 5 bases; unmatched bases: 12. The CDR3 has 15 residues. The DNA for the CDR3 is TGTGCCTTAGGACTAGCGGGAGCGGGTATCGACGAGCAGTACTTC. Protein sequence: CALGLAGAGIDEQYF.